Following are 17 T cell receptor beta chains from one sample sequenced in a study of blood T cell repertoires in COVID-19. This table comes from immunoSEQ multiplex PCR, and its TCRdb copy is limited to in-frame clones, with some not included. In the table there are 270,000 or so clones, 89% of which are singletons. The material sequenced was peripheral blood. Receptor source: a woman between 40 and 55 years old who had recovered from COVID-19.

The chain links TRBV3-1 (or the pseudogene TRBV3-2) to TRBJ2-7, with D possibly TRBD1 on 5 matching bases. The CDR3 extends over 14 amino acids. CDR1 LGHDT and CDR2 YNNKEL come from the germline V gene (reference sequence). Trimming left V 3 bases short and J 4 bases short, with 13 bases between. The CDR3 DNA reads as TGTGCCAGCAGCCACAGGGCGGCAACATACGAGCAGTACTTC. Its protein product is CASSHRAATYEQYF.

Concerning this clone itself: The same CDR3 also results from other DNA sequences found in this sample. V and J are TRBV19 and TRBJ2-5, with 7 bases that match TRBD2. CDR1 is LNHDA, CDR2 SQIVND, per germline (reference sequence). The CDR3 sequence is 14 residues long. The V gene end was trimmed by 1 base and the J gene end by 1 base; junction bases not matched to a gene: 0. In DNA, the CDR3 is TGTGCCAGTAGTATAGCGGGGGGCCAAGAGACCCAGTACTTC. Its translation: CASSIAGGQETQYF.

The rearrangement uses TRBV30 and TRBJ1-1; 9 bases are a match to TRBD1. The CDR3 runs 17 residues. Germline CDR1 GTSNPN, CDR2 SVGIG (reference sequence). The V segment lost 2 bases and the J segment 0 bases; nucleotides outside the gene matches: 10. CDR3 in DNA: TGTGCCTGGAGTAACAGGGGGCTGGGTGGCATGAACACTGAAGCTTTCTTT. Translation gives CAWSNRGLGGMNTEAFF.

This chain links TRBV7-3 with TRBJ2-1, with 8 positions matching TRBD2. This CDR3 is 15 amino acids long. The junction had 4 bases not matched to a gene; V was cut back by 2 bases and J by 4 bases. Germline V CDR1 and CDR2: SGHTA, FQGTGA. CDR3 region: CASSLAGGKYNEQFF. The DNA for the CDR3 is TGTGCCAGCAGCTTAGCGGGAGGCAAATACAATGAGCAGTTCTTC.

Remarks on this clone: This specimen includes other DNA sequences encoding the same CDR3. The chain joins TRBV11-2 to TRBJ2-7; 9 bases align to TRBD2. V gave up 5 bases and J gave up 7 bases; unmatched junction bases: 6. Germline V CDR1 and CDR2: SGHAT, FQNNGV. This CDR3 is built from 13 residues. The CDR3: CASSLAGLGEQYF. DNA for the CDR3: TGTGCCAGCAGCCTAGCGGGACTTGGGGAGCAGTACTTC.

The chain has TRBV14 and TRBJ2-5; D perhaps matches TRBD1 (6 bases). The V end was cut by 4 bases, the J end by 3 bases, with 18 bases between. CDR3 length equals 16 residues. Germline-derived CDR1 and CDR2 are SGHDN and FVKESK. This CDR3 is CASSPSDATGKETQYF. DNA for the CDR3: TGTGCCAGCAGCCCATCCGATGCCACAGGGAAAGAGACCCAGTACTTC.

This clone was counted only a few times. In nucleotides, the CDR3 is TGTGCCAGCAGCATACTAGCGGGAGCGACCTACGAGCAGTACTTC. Encoded protein: CASSILAGATYEQYF. This rearrangement joins TRBV6-5 to TRBJ2-7; 11 nucleotides align to TRBD2. Looked up from germline, CDR1 is MNHEY and CDR2 is SVGAGI. The junction had 6 bases not matched to a gene; V was cut back by 6 bases and J by 2 bases. CDR3 length: 15 amino acids.

The chain is built from TRBV3-1 (or the pseudogene TRBV3-2) and TRBJ1-2; D uncertain. CDR3 length: 14 residues. V lost 3 bases and J lost 3, with 11 bases in between. Per germline, CDR1 LGHDT and CDR2 YNNKEL (reference sequence). This CDR3 is CASSQQTWDYGYTF. As DNA, the CDR3 is TGTGCCAGCAGCCAGCAGACATGGGACTATGGCTACACCTTC.

The chain recombines TRBV19 with TRBJ1-5, with TRBD1 identical over 8 bases. This CDR3 is 15 amino acids long. The J segment lost 5 bases and the V segment lost 4 bases, leaving 7 bases of the junction unmatched. Germline V lookup: CDR1 LNHDA, CDR2 SQIVND (reference sequence). CDR3 sequence (DNA): TGTGCCAGTAGTACAGCAGGGGGCAGGGATCAGCCCCAGCATTTT. This gives the protein CASSTAGGRDQPQHF.

CDR3 region: CASSYGNSYNEQFF. In DNA form, the CDR3 reads TGTGCCAGCAGCTACGGTAATTCCTACAATGAGCAGTTCTTC. The chain employs TRBV7-8 and TRBJ2-1; no reliable D call. Germline V gene sequence: CDR1 SGHVS, CDR2 FQNEAQ. The V end lost 4 bases, the J end lost 1 base, and 8 bases lay between the germline ends. The CDR3 spans 14 residues.

The chain combines TRBV10-1 with TRBJ2-7; possible D gene TRBD2, 6 bases. This CDR3 has 15 residues. From germline, CDR1 is WNHNN and CDR2 SYGVQD (reference sequence). Trimming stripped 5 bases from V and 0 bases from J, with 14 bases between. CDR3 nucleotides: TGCGCCAGCAGTTATGGGACTTCCAGCTCCTACGAGCAGTACTTC. This encodes CASSYGTSSSYEQYF.

This clone came up once. The chain carries TRBV10-3 and TRBJ2-2; a possible D gene is TRBD1 (6 bases). Germline V gene lookup returns CDR1 ENHRY and CDR2 SYGVKD. The CDR3 extends over 14 amino acids. Trimming shortened V by 5 bases and J by 4 bases, and 11 bases separated the two germline ends. The CDR3: CAISKTDSTGELFF. Written as DNA, the CDR3 is TGTGCCATCAGTAAAACGGACAGCACCGGGGAGCTGTTTTTT.

The rearrangement uses TRBV4-1 and TRBJ2-1; D may be TRBD2 (6 bases). Deletions cut 4 bases from V and 0 bases from J, with 10 bases between. The CDR3 is 15 residues long. Per the germline V gene, CDR1 is MGHRA and CDR2 is YSYEKL. CDR3 amino acids: CASSLAASSYNEQFF. CDR3 in DNA: TGCGCCAGCAGCCTAGCGGCCAGCTCCTACAATGAGCAGTTCTTC.

The chain couples TRBV18 to TRBJ1-1; 8 bases fit TRBD1. This CDR3 has 14 residues. The V segment lost 10 bases and the J segment 2 bases; nucleotides outside the gene matches: 9. CDR1 and CDR2 (germline): KGHSH, LQKENI. The CDR3 DNA reads TGTGCCACCTTGCAACAGGGGGGTAACACTGAAGCTTTCTTT. This gives the protein CATLQQGGNTEAFF.

J is TRBJ1-1 and V is TRBV5-4, with D perhaps matching TRBD1 (6 bases). The CDR3 contains 18 residues. Per the germline V gene, CDR1 is SGHNT and CDR2 is YYREEE (reference sequence). With 0 bases removed from V and 0 bases from J, the gap between germline ends came to 18 bases. DNA of the CDR3: TGTGCCAGCAGCTTGGGAGGGCCCACGGGACATTTGAACACTGAAGCTTTCTTT. Translated: CASSLGGPTGHLNTEAFF.

The chain recombines TRBV30 with TRBJ2-1, with D tentatively TRBD2 (6 bases). V gave up 6 bases and J gave up 0 bases, with 9 bases separating them. In germline, CDR1 is GTSNPN, CDR2 SVGIG (reference sequence). This CDR3 is built from 13 residues. The CDR3 coding sequence is TGTGCCTGTGCGGGAACCTCCTACAATGAGCAGTTCTTC. Its translation: CACAGTSYNEQFF.

CDR3 DNA: TGTGCCAGCAGCTTCGGTCCGGGACAGGGAGCGTCCCAGTACTTC. Residues: CASSFGPGQGASQYF. V usage is TRBV7-8 and J usage is TRBJ2-5; 9 nucleotides line up with TRBD1. The CDR3 sequence is 15 residues long. Germline V CDR1 and CDR2: SGHVS, FQNEAQ. Unmatched junction bases numbered 11, after V lost 3 bases and J lost 9 bases. The full variable domain, its missing parts supplied by reference TRBV7-8 and TRBJ2-5, is GAGVSQSPRYKVAKRGQDVALRCDPISGHVSLFWYQQALGQGPEFLTYFQNEAQLDKSGLPSDRFFAERPEGSVSTLKIQRTQQEDSAVYLCASSFGPGQGASQYFGPGTRLLVL.